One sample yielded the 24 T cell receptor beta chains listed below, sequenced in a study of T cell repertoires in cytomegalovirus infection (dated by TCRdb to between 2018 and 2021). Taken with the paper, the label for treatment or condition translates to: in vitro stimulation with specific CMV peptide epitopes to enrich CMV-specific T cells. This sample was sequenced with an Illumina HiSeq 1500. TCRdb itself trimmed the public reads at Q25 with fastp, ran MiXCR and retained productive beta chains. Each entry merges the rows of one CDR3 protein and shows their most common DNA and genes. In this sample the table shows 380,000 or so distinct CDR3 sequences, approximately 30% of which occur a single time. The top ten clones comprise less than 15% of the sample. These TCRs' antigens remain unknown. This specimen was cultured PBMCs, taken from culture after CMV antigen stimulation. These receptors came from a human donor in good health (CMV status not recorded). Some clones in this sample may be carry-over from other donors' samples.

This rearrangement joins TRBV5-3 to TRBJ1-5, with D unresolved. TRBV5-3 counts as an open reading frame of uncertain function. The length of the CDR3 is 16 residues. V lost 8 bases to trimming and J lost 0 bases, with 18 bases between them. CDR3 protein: CASRSHPQNSNQPQHF. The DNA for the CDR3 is TGTGCCAGCAGATCCCACCCCCAAAATAGCAATCAGCCCCAGCATTTT.

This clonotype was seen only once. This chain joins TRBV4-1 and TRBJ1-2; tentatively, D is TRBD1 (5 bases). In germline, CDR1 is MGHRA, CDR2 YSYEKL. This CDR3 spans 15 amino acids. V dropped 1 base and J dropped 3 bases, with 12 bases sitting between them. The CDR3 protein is CASSQGEQEYYGYTF. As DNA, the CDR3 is TGCGCCAGCAGCCAAGGGGAACAGGAATACTATGGCTACACCTTC.

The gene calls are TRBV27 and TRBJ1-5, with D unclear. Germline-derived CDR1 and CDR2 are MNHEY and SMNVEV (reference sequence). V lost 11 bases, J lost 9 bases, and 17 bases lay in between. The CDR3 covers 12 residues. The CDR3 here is CAVWESEGPQHF. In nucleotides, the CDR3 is TGTGCCGTTTGGGAGTCTGAGGGGCCCCAGCATTTT.

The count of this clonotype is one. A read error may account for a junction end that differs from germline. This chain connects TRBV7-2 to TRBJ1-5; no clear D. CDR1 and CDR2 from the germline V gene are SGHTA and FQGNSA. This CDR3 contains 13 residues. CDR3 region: CVSSLSSNQPQHF. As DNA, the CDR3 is TGTGTCAGCAGCTTATCTAGCAATCAGCCCCAGCATTTT.

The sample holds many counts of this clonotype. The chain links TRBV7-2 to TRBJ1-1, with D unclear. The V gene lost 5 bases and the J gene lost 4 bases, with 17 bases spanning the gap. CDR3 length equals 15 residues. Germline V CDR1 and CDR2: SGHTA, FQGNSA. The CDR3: CASSRDSTLSTEAFF. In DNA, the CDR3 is TGTGCCAGCAGCAGGGATTCGACCCTCAGCACTGAAGCTTTCTTT.

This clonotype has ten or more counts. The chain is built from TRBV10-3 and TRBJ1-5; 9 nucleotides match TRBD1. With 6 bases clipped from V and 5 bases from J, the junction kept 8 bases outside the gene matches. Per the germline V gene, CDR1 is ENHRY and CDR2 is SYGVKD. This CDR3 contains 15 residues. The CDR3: CAISRTGASDQPQHF. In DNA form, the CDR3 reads TGTGCCATCAGCAGGACAGGGGCAAGCGATCAGCCCCAGCATTTT.

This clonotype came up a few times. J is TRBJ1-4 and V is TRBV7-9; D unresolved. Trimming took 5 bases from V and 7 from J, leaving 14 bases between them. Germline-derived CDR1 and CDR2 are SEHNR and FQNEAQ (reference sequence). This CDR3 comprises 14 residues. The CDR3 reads CASSPAEGPEKLFF. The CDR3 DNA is TGTGCCAGCAGCCCCGCAGAGGGTCCTGAAAAACTGTTTTTT.

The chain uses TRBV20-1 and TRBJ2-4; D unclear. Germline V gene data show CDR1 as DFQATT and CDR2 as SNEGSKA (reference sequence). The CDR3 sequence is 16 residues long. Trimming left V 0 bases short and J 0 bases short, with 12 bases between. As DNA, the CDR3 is TGCAGTGCTAGAGAGACACTGGCCGTAGCCAAAAACATTCAGTACTTC. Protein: CSARETLAVAKNIQYF.

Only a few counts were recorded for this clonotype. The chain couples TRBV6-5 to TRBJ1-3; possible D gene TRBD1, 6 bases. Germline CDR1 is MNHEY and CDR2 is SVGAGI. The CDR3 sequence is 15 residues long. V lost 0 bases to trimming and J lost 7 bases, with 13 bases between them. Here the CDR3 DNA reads TGTGCCAGCAGTTACTCTACGGAGGGGGTGAACACCATATATTTT. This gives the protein CASSYSTEGVNTIYF.

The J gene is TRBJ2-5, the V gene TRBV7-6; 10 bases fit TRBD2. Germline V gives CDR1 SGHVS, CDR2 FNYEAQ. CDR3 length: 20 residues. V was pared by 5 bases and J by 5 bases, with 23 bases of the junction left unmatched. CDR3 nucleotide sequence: TGTGCCAGCAGCCCATCACCAGGGACTAGCGCATCCGTGGGGTTTGAGACCCAGTACTTC. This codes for CASSPSPGTSASVGFETQYF.

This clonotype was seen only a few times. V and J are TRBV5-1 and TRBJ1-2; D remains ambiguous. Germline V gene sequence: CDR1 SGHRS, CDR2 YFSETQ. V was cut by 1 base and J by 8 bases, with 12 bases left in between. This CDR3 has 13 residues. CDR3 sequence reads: CASSLREIGGYTF. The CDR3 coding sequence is TGCGCCAGCAGCTTGCGTGAGATAGGAGGCTACACCTTC.

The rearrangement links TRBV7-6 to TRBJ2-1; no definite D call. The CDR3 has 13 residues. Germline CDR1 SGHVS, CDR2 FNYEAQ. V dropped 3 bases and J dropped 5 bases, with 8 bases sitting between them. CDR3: CASSFWADNEQFF. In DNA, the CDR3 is TGTGCCAGCAGCTTTTGGGCAGACAATGAGCAGTTCTTC.

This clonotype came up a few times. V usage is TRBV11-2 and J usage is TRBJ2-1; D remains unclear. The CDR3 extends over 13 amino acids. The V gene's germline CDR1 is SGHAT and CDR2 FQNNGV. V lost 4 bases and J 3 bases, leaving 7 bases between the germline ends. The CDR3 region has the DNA TGTGCCAGCAGCTCCAGGTACTACAATGAGCAGTTCTTC. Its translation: CASSSRYYNEQFF.

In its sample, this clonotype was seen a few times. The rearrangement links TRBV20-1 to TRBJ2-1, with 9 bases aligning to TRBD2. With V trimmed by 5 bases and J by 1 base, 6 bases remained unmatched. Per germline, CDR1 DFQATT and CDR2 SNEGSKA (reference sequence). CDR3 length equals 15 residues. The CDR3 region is CSAGISGRSYNEQFF. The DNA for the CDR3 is TGCAGTGCTGGAATAAGCGGGAGGTCCTACAATGAGCAGTTCTTC.

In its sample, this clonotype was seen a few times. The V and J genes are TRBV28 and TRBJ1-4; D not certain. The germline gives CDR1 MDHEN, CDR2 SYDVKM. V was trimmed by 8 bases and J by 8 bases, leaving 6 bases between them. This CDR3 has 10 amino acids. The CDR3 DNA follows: TGTGCCAGCGAAAGGGAAAAACTGTTTTTT. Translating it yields CASEREKLFF.

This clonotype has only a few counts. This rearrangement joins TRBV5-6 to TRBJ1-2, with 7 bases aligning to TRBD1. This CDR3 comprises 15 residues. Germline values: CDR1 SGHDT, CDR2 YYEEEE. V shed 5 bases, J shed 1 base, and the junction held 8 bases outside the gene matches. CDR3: CASSSSGQLNYGYTF. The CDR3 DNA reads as TGTGCCAGCAGTTCCTCGGGACAGCTTAACTATGGCTACACCTTC.

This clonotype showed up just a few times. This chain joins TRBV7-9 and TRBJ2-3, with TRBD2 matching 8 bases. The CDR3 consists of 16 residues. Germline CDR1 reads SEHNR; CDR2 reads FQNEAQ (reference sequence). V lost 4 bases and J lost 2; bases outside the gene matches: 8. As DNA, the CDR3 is TGTGCCAGCAGCTCCTCTGGACTAGCTCTCACAGATACGCAGTATTTT. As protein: CASSSSGLALTDTQYF.

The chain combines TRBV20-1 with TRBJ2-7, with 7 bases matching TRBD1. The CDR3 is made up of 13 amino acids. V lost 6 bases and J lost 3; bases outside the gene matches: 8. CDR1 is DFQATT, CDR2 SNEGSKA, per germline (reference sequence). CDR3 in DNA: TGCAGTGCGAATAGGGACAGTTACTACGAGCAGTACTTC. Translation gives CSANRDSYYEQYF.

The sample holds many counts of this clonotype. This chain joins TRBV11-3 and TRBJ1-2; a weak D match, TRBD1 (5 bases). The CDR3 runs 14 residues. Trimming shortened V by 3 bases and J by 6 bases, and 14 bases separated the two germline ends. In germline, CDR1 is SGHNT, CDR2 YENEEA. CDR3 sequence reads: CASSLYRNHHGYTF. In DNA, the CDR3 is TGTGCCAGCAGCTTGTACAGGAACCACCATGGCTACACCTTC.

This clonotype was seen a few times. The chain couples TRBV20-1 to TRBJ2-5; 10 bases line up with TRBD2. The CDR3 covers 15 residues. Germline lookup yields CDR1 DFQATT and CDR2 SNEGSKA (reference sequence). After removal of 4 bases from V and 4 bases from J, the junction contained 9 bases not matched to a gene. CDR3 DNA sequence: TGCAGTGCTACTAATCTAGCGGGAGAAGGAGAGACCCAGTACTTC. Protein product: CSATNLAGEGETQYF.

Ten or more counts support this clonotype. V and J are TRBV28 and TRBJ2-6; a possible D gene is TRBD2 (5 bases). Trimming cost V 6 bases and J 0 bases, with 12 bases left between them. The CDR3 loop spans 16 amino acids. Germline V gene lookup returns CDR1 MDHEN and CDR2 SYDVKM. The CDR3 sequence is CASSRGLSSGANVLTF. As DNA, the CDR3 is TGTGCCAGCAGCAGAGGACTGTCCTCTGGGGCCAACGTCCTGACTTTC.

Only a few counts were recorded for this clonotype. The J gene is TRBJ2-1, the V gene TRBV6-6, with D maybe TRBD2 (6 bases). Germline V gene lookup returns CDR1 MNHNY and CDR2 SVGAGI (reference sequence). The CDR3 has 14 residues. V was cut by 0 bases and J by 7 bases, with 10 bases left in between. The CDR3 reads CASSYSYAGNEQFF. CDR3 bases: TGTGCCAGCAGTTACTCGTACGCGGGGAATGAGCAGTTCTTC.

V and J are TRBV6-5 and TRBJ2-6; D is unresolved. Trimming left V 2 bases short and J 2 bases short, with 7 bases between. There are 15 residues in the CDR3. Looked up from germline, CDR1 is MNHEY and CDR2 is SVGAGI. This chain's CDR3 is CASSYRVAGANVLTF. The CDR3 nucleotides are TGTGCCAGCAGTTACAGGGTGGCTGGGGCCAACGTCCTGACTTTC.

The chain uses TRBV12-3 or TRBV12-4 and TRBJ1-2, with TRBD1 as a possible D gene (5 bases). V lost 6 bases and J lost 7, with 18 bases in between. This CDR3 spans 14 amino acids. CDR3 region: CASSPSPGFGGYTF. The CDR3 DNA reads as TGTGCCAGCAGCCCTTCTCCAGGGTTCGGTGGCTACACCTTC.